Listed below are T cell receptor beta chains from one sample, sequenced in a study of T-cell memory formation after mild COVID-19. Via MiXCR, TCRdb re-called the 5' RACE reads, giving one row per CDR3 protein. Of roughly 170,000 distinct CDR3 sequences detected, over 20% appear once; the ten largest clones hold 23%. The sequencing input was PBMCs or a T cell subset sorted from them (not recorded which). Source of these receptors: an adult woman who had mild COVID-19 (a few samples of this study predate the infection). Cell type and time point are not known. Each CDR3 is given with its conserved first and last residue. The D gene is left open where the match is weak.

v_gene	d_gene	CDR3aa
TRBV28	-	CAGVRVESNQPQHF
TRBV19	TRBD2	CATSPGLAGGPDEQFF
TRBV23-1	TRBD1	CASSAATDRAYEQYF
TRBV7-2	TRBD2	CASSWGLAGGLMEQFF
TRBV7-6	-	CASSLPTLGGDTEAFF
TRBV5-6	TRBD2	CASSLAGVQETQYF
TRBV15	-	CATSREATTGELFF
TRBV25-1	TRBD1	CASSDHPDRAFANSPLHF
TRBV20-1	-	CSARGVAYEQYF
TRBV4-1	-	CASSASESVTREQYF
TRBV7-2	-	CASSLGDTGTDTQYF
TRBV7-9	TRBD2	CASSLGGIQNAGELFF
TRBV24-1	TRBD2	CATSKGRELDEQFF
TRBV12-3/TRBV12-4	-	CASGHLGTSAQPQHF
TRBV19	-	CASSTQETQYF
TRBV6-6	TRBD1	CASSTFDRGPNQPQHF
TRBV7-2	TRBD1	CASSLAGQGTYEQYF
TRBV6-1	TRBD2	CASRLLAGDYNEQFF
TRBV28	TRBD1	CASSGRGLETQYF
TRBV7-8	-	CASSLAPTDTQYF
TRBV9	-	CASSDGQEQFF
TRBV12-3/TRBV12-4	TRBD1	CASGDRARSEQFF
TRBV6-1	-	CASSFYPGAYEQYF
TRBV4-1	TRBD2	CASSQAGGSSYEQYF
TRBV6-6	-	CASMETGELFF
TRBV20-1	-	CSAREPDRNTEAFF
TRBV7-6	TRBD1	CASSSSGGTEAFF
TRBV29-1	-	CSVAAFSYNEQFF
TRBV4-1	-	CASSQAPPDSSGEQYF
TRBV6-2/TRBV6-3	-	CASSLTSRDEQFF
TRBV5-1	-	CASSLWAANYGYTF
TRBV11-3	TRBD2	CASSLVSGRASYNEQFF
TRBV7-6	-	CASSPRVGPAYEQYF
TRBV7-9	-	CASSLTLNTEAFF
TRBV15	-	CATSRERTLNYGYTF
TRBV4-3	-	CASSQEAVAAPYEQYF
TRBV7-9	TRBD1	CASSSQGELRIYGYTF
TRBV5-1	-	CASSSARVTDTQYF
TRBV7-6	-	CASSFTGTDTQYF
TRBV5-1	-	CASSLAPGAQYEQYF
TRBV7-9	TRBD2	CASSPPRLAGTYNEQFF
TRBV3-1	TRBD2	CASSQEVPGSGSPSTDTQYF
TRBV29-1	-	CSVEYRARNEQFF
TRBV9	-	CASSLAGQMNTEAFF
TRBV12-3/TRBV12-4	-	CASGIGWTEAFF
TRBV7-2	TRBD1	CASAAGGLRPQHF
TRBV9	-	CASSVYWTQSSYNEQFF
TRBV13	TRBD1	CASSLGRGLSSYEQYF
TRBV7-6	-	CASSLATGPVSEQYF
TRBV7-9	-	CASSLERGSLMNTEAFF
TRBV29-1	-	CSVEITARGETQYF